The sequence of this TCR beta chain was determined in a study of CD8 T cells in ankylosing spondylitis. Study outcomes and limitations: Peripheral blood held disease-linked clones only at relatively low frequency, and these were CD8+. Significantly higher representation of disease-linked clones was reported for matched ankylosing spondylitis synovial fluid. What appeared characteristic of ankylosing spondylitis blood was a TCR beta motif of 7 or 8 highly homologous variants.

With respect to this clonotype: The target antigen is unknown.

With 7 bases removed from V and 4 bases from J, the gap between germline ends came to 16 bases. Germline loops: CDR1 SQVTM, CDR2 ANQGSEA. This CDR3 contains 13 residues. Making the TCR beta libraries involved quantitative 5'-RACE with molecular barcodes. TCRdb independently ran MiXCR on the 5' RACE reads; one entry per CDR3 protein. Among a few hundred thousand distinct CDR3 sequences listed, 20% to 25% were seen once. The chain uses TRBV29-1 and TRBJ1-2; D remains unclear. The receptor was isolated from a male donor with ankylosing spondylitis or in good health (not recorded which). Sequenced: blood, either unsorted or a sorted T cell fraction (not recorded which). The CDR3 sequence is CSAPGIGGYGYTF. As DNA, the CDR3 is TGCAGCGCACCGGGAATAGGAGGCTATGGCTACACCTTC.